These T cell receptor beta chains were read from a single sample in a study of blood T cell repertoires in COVID-19. TCRdb's table, derived via immunoSEQ multiplex PCR, lists solely in-frame clones and lacks some. Of 27,000 or so clones in the sample, roughly nine tenths were seen once. The specimen sequenced was peripheral blood. These receptors all come from a man in his 70s with active COVID-19. CDR3s include the opening cysteine and the closing phenylalanine or tryptophan. D genes are given only for firm matches. Clone size, where shown, is once, few, many, or a class for clones that have expanded.

j_call: TRBJ1-1
clone_size: -
d_call: -
v_call: TRBV30
cdr3_aa: CALPAGENTEAFF
cdr3_nt: TGTGCCCTACCCGCAGGTGAGAACACTGAAGCTTTCTTT

j_call: TRBJ1-1
clone_size: -
d_call: TRBD1
v_call: TRBV30
cdr3_aa: CAWIPAGGGEAFF
cdr3_nt: TGTGCCTGGATCCCGGCAGGGGGTGGTGAAGCTTTCTTT

j_call: TRBJ1-6
clone_size: -
d_call: -
v_call: TRBV18
cdr3_aa: CASSPGGNSPLHF
cdr3_nt: TGTGCCAGCTCACCGGGGGGGAATTCACCCCTCCACTTT

j_call: TRBJ1-2
clone_size: -
d_call: TRBD1
v_call: TRBV5-6
cdr3_aa: CASSFRDRDVYGYTF
cdr3_nt: TGTGCCAGCAGCTTCCGGGACAGGGATGTCTATGGCTACACCTTC

j_call: TRBJ1-1
clone_size: -
d_call: TRBD1
v_call: TRBV5-1
cdr3_aa: CASSLGQGIAFF
cdr3_nt: TGCGCCAGCAGCTTGGGACAGGGTATCGCTTTCTTT

j_call: TRBJ1-1
clone_size: -
d_call: TRBD1
v_call: TRBV7-2
cdr3_aa: CASSPRTGQGIYSGEAFF
cdr3_nt: TGTGCCAGCAGCCCCCGGACAGGTCAGGGAATCTATTCCGGTGAAGCTTTCTTT

j_call: TRBJ1-1
clone_size: -
d_call: -
v_call: TRBV29-1
cdr3_aa: CSVAQVNTEAFF
cdr3_nt: TGCAGCGTTGCACAAGTGAACACTGAAGCTTTCTTT

j_call: TRBJ1-1
clone_size: -
d_call: TRBD1
v_call: TRBV6-6
cdr3_aa: CATCGQGITEAFF
cdr3_nt: TGTGCCACCTGTGGACAGGGTATAACTGAAGCTTTCTTT

j_call: TRBJ1-1
clone_size: -
d_call: -
v_call: TRBV4-1
cdr3_aa: CASSQDREDTEAFF
cdr3_nt: TGCGCCAGCAGCCAAGATCGGGAGGACACTGAAGCTTTCTTT

j_call: TRBJ2-2
clone_size: -
d_call: -
v_call: TRBV16
cdr3_aa: CASSPYRDTGELFF
cdr3_nt: TGTGCCAGCAGCCCGTACAGGGACACCGGGGAGCTGTTTTTT

j_call: TRBJ1-5
clone_size: -
d_call: -
v_call: TRBV7-6
cdr3_aa: CASSLETGPYSNQPQHF
cdr3_nt: TGTGCCAGCAGCTTAGAGACAGGACCTTATAGCAATCAGCCCCAGCATTTT

j_call: TRBJ1-6
clone_size: once
d_call: -
v_call: TRBV7-2
cdr3_aa: CASSSRRGGSNSPLHF
cdr3_nt: TGTGCCAGCAGCTCTCGTCGAGGGGGTAGTAATTCACCCCTCCACTTT

j_call: TRBJ2-3
clone_size: -
d_call: -
v_call: TRBV5-1
cdr3_aa: CASSPSTGRSDTQYF
cdr3_nt: TGCGCCAGCAGTCCCTCGACAGGGAGGTCGGATACGCAGTATTTT

j_call: TRBJ2-7
clone_size: -
d_call: TRBD1
v_call: TRBV27
cdr3_aa: CASSSPPGQGYEQYF
cdr3_nt: TGTGCCAGCAGTTCGCCTCCGGGACAGGGATACGAGCAGTACTTC

j_call: TRBJ1-5
clone_size: -
d_call: TRBD1
v_call: TRBV6-5
cdr3_aa: CASSRQQGAFQPQHF
cdr3_nt: TGTGCCAGCAGTAGACAACAGGGGGCGTTTCAGCCCCAGCATTTT

j_call: TRBJ2-7
clone_size: -
d_call: TRBD2
v_call: TRBV24-1
cdr3_aa: CATNSGGPFYEQYF
cdr3_nt: TGTGCCACCAATTCGGGGGGACCGTTTTATGAGCAGTACTTC

j_call: TRBJ2-5
clone_size: -
d_call: TRBD2
v_call: TRBV13
cdr3_aa: CASSFERGVQETQYF
cdr3_nt: TGTGCCAGCAGCTTTGAACGGGGGGTCCAAGAGACCCAGTACTTC

j_call: TRBJ1-4
clone_size: -
d_call: -
v_call: TRBV14
cdr3_aa: CASSPFGGGTTNEKLFF
cdr3_nt: TGTGCCAGCAGCCCCTTTGGGGGGGGCACAACTAATGAAAAACTGTTTTTT